The 9 T cell receptor beta chains below come from one sample, sequenced in a study of cytomegalovirus exposure and HLA in healthy donors. Some clones are missing from TCRdb's copy, which holds only in-frame ones; the method was immunoSEQ multiplex PCR. The table includes hundreds of thousands of clones, approximately 86% detected once. What was sequenced was PBMCs. The receptor set was obtained from a woman in her thirties in good health and CMV-seropositive.

This chain uses TRBV19 with TRBJ2-7; 11 positions agree with TRBD2. CDR3 length: 20 amino acids. Germline-derived CDR1 and CDR2 are LNHDA and SQIVND (reference sequence). J gave up 6 bases and V 3 bases, and 22 bases lay outside the gene matches. The DNA of the CDR3 is TGTGCCAGTAGTATTGATGCGGGGCTAGCGGGAGGTGGATGGGGCCTCGAGCAGTACTTC. It codes for CASSIDAGLAGGGWGLEQYF. The full variable domain, in which reference TRBV19 and TRBJ2-7 provide the parts outside the CDR3, is DGGITQSPKYLFRKEGQNVTLSCEQNLNHDAMYWYRQDPGQGLRLIYYSQIVNDFQKGDIAEGYSVSREKKESFPLTVTSAQKNPTAFYLCASSIDAGLAGGGWGLEQYFGPGTRLTVT.

V and J are TRBV5-1 and TRBJ2-7; 10 bases map to TRBD1. V shed 4 bases and J 4 bases; nucleotides not matched to a gene: 5. Germline V CDR1 and CDR2: SGHRS, YFSETQ. The CDR3 length is 14 residues. The DNA for the CDR3 is TGCGCCAGCAGCCTCGGGACAGGGGTGTACGAGCAGTACTTC. This codes for CASSLGTGVYEQYF.

This clone was seen only once. The J gene is TRBJ2-7, the V gene TRBV27; 8 nucleotides agree with TRBD1. This CDR3 contains 15 residues. Germline V gene lookup returns CDR1 MNHEY and CDR2 SMNVEV (reference sequence). V lost 3 bases to trimming and J lost 7 bases; unmatched junction nucleotides: 11. In DNA form, the CDR3 reads TGTGCCAGCAGTTTCGGTCGGCAGGGGGCGCCTGAGCAGTACTTC. Translating gives CASSFGRQGAPEQYF.

About this clone: This sample also contains other DNA sequences that code for the same CDR3. The genes are TRBV5-1 and TRBJ1-1; tentatively, D is TRBD1 (5 bases). This CDR3 comprises 14 residues. Trimming shortened V by 0 bases and J by 4 bases, and 10 bases separated the two germline ends. Germline values: CDR1 SGHRS, CDR2 YFSETQ. Here the CDR3 reads CASSLEGRGTEAFF. The CDR3, as DNA: TGCGCCAGCAGCTTGGAAGGGAGGGGCACTGAAGCTTTCTTT.

V usage is TRBV6-1 and J usage is TRBJ1-5, with D possibly being TRBD1 (6 bases). V was cut by 3 bases and J by 2 bases, with 11 bases left in between. Germline loops: CDR1 MNHNS, CDR2 SASEGT. This CDR3 is 15 amino acids long. The CDR3: CASSDRAGGNQPQHF. DNA of the CDR3: TGTGCCAGCAGTGATCGGGCAGGGGGCAATCAGCCCCAGCATTTT.

This clone came up a few times. The chain recombines TRBV2 with TRBJ2-7; TRBD2 aligns across 10 bases. Losses at the gene ends were 7 bases for V and 6 bases for J; bases not matched to a gene: 3. The CDR3 spans 12 residues. The germline V gene encodes CDR1 SNHLY and CDR2 FYNNEI. The CDR3 DNA is TGTGCCAGCACTAGCGGGAGACCCGAGCAGTACTTC. Translation: CASTSGRPEQYF. The full variable domain, its missing parts supplied by reference TRBV2 and TRBJ2-7, is EPEVTQTPSHQVTQMGQEVILRCVPISNHLYFYWYRQILGQKVEFLVSFYNNEISEKSEIFDDQFSVERPDGSNFTLKIRSTKLEDSAMYFCASTSGRPEQYFGPGTRLTVT.

This chain connects TRBV2 to TRBJ2-5; 7 bases align to TRBD2. This CDR3 comprises 15 residues. Germline loops: CDR1 SNHLY, CDR2 FYNNEI. J was trimmed by 4 bases and V by 5 bases; bases with no gene match: 10. The CDR3 reads CASSPMAGEGETQYF. Written as DNA, the CDR3 is TGTGCCAGCAGTCCCATGGCGGGAGAGGGAGAGACCCAGTACTTC.

This chain connects TRBV27 to TRBJ1-2; 7 nucleotides line up with TRBD1. Germline V lookup: CDR1 MNHEY, CDR2 SMNVEV (reference sequence). Losses at the gene ends were 5 bases for V and 0 bases for J; bases not matched to a gene: 9. The CDR3 is 16 residues long. This CDR3 reads CASSPYGQASNYGYTF. The CDR3 region has the DNA TGTGCCAGCAGTCCCTATGGACAGGCTTCTAACTATGGCTACACCTTC.

This clone was detected only once. This chain joins TRBV30 and TRBJ2-2; possible D gene TRBD2, 7 bases. The CDR3 totals 15 residues. Between the trimmed V and J ends, which lost 5 bases and 8 bases, there was a span of 21 bases. The germline V gene encodes CDR1 GTSNPN and CDR2 SVGIG (reference sequence). DNA of the CDR3: TGTGCCTGGGCCCTGGGGGGGGGCGTGGCGGGGGAGCTGTTTTTT. Translated, it gives CAWALGGGVAGELFF.